This T cell receptor beta chain appears in the sequencing data of a study of T cell responses to AZD1222 COVID-19 vaccine. For the study at large: Second-dose timings of about 4 or about 12 weeks were pooled. Overall study findings and caveats: There were mostly white British donors and more females than males, and clonal diversity was possibly underestimated. Baseline seropositivity characterized only six AZD1222 recipients. Scientists sampled the repertoires only once the peak T cell response had passed.

CDR1 is MNHEY and CDR2 is SVGAGI in the germline V gene. Trimming pared 2 bases from V and 0 bases from J, leaving 8 bases between. CDR3 length equals 15 residues. As for this clone: Its antigen is still unknown.

Profiling relied on immunoSEQ multiplex PCR, and the TCRdb table lists in-frame clones only, not all of them. The sample records 100,000 to 150,000 clones, around nine tenths being singletons. The receptor was derived from an adult in good health. The rearrangement joins TRBV6-5 to TRBJ1-3; D ambiguous. The specimen was peripheral blood, collected on day 0 of AZD1222 vaccination. The CDR3 nucleotides are TGTGCCAGCAGTTACGGTACAAGCTCTGGAAACACCATATATTTT. Protein: CASSYGTSSGNTIYF.